This T cell receptor (beta chain) was retrieved from a study of PD-1 blockade in classical Hodgkin lymphoma. Study summary: Administration of nivolumab to patients was at 3 mg/kg intravenously every 2 weeks.

Unmatched junction bases numbered 3, after V lost 0 bases and J lost 5 bases. Germline CDR1 KGHSH, CDR2 LQKENI. The CDR3 extends over 15 amino acids. Some clones are missing from TCRdb's copy, which holds only in-frame ones; the method was immunoSEQ multiplex PCR. The table lists 6,000 or so clones, approximately 75% of them singletons, with approximately 40% in the top ten. In regard to this clone: As yet, its antigen is unknown.

After autologous stem cell transplantation all patients relapsed, and prior brentuximab vedotin exposure differed between cohorts. Classifying best responses yielded complete response, partial response or progressive disease. Whole-study results and caveats: It was among complete responders that baseline diversity resembled that of newly diagnosed patients.

The source was peripheral blood mononuclear cells (PBMCs), collected at baseline. The source of this sequence is a human donor with classical Hodgkin lymphoma. The chain carries TRBV18 and TRBJ2-3, with 9 bases matching TRBD2. Here the CDR3 reads CASSPPLLAGDTQYF. As DNA, the CDR3 is TGTGCCAGCTCACCACCTTTACTAGCGGGAGATACGCAGTATTTT.